The clone carrying this TCR beta chain was recorded once. Its antigen is currently unknown. This record comes from a study of OX40 agonist ivuxolimab in advanced cancers. Study at large: At doses from 0.01 to 10 mg/kg, patients were given intravenous ivuxolimab every 2 weeks. Dose-escalation subjects each had hepatocellular carcinoma, melanoma, renal cell or head and neck cancer.

Points from the study as a whole: Among some nonresponders, normalized T-cell clonal expansion was also low.

Here immunoSEQ multiplex PCR was the method, and the copy in TCRdb shows in-frame clones only, minus some. Of more than 20,000 clones in the sample, 70% to 85% are singletons; the top ten hold approximately 30%. Any history of autoimmune disease or systemic immunosuppression disqualified patients. Specimen: CD4+ or CD8+ T cells sorted from blood, collected in a trial of the OX40 agonist ivuxolimab. This receptor was obtained from an adult with an advanced solid tumor such as melanoma, head and neck, liver or kidney cancer.

The CDR3 DNA is TGTGCCAGCAGTGACGGGACAGCAGGTCGCTACGAGCAGTACTTC. It yields the protein CASSDGTAGRYEQYF. The genes are TRBV2 and TRBJ2-5, with 7 bases aligning to TRBD1. The tail of the sequence fits TRBJ2-7 better, so the J call may be wrong. This CDR3 comprises 15 residues. In germline, CDR1 is SNHLY, CDR2 FYNNEI.